The 21 T cell receptor beta chains listed next were all sequenced from one sample in a study of graft-versus-host responses after intestinal transplantation. These receptors lack a known antigen. Profiled with immunoSEQ multiplex PCR; TCRdb holds only in-frame clones, not every one. The sample gives over 120,000 clones, about nine tenths of which show up once; around 0.19% is in the top ten. Sequences were derived from unstimulated CD4+ T cells sorted from spleen or lymph node cells, sampled before intestinal transplant. The receptors shown here come from a human donor who received an intestinal transplant.

The chain couples TRBV7-9 to TRBJ2-1; 11 nucleotides agree with TRBD2. There are 17 residues in the CDR3. The V gene's germline CDR1 is SEHNR and CDR2 FQNEAQ (reference sequence). Trimming at V came to 4 bases and at J to 4 bases, leaving 9 bases not matched to a gene. CDR3 sequence reads: CASSSGTSGPSYNEQFF. CDR3 bases: TGTGCCAGCAGCTCCGGGACTAGCGGACCTAGTTACAATGAGCAGTTCTTC.

The chain has TRBV7-2 and TRBJ2-1; D is unclear. Trimming shortened V by 5 bases and J by 6 bases, and 11 bases separated the two germline ends. CDR3 length equals 13 residues. CDR1 and CDR2 from the germline V gene are SGHTA and FQGNSA. The CDR3 reads CASSPDPTNEQFF. The CDR3 nucleotides are TGTGCCAGCAGCCCTGACCCAACCAATGAGCAGTTCTTC.

The chain has TRBV9 and TRBJ1-2, with D perhaps matching TRBD1 (5 bases). Trimming left V 2 bases short and J 4 bases short, with 12 bases between. Germline CDR1 is SGDLS and CDR2 is YYNGEE. This CDR3 contains 14 residues. The CDR3 nucleotides are TGTGCCAGCAGCGTTACCGACAGAGTCTATGGCTACACCTTC. Translated: CASSVTDRVYGYTF.

The chain couples TRBV27 to TRBJ2-5; 7 bases are a match to TRBD1. Germline V CDR1 and CDR2: MNHEY, SMNVEV (reference sequence). CDR3 length: 16 amino acids. The junction had 12 bases not matched to a gene; V was cut back by 4 bases and J by 4 bases. The CDR3, as DNA: TGTGCCAGCAGTTCCCTATGGGACAGTCAGGGAGAGACCCAGTACTTC. Translated, it gives CASSSLWDSQGETQYF.

V is TRBV7-2 and J is TRBJ1-4; D call uncertain. Germline loops: CDR1 SGHTA, CDR2 FQGNSA. This CDR3 contains 15 residues. Trimming shortened V by 1 base and J by 7 bases, and 13 bases separated the two germline ends. CDR3 DNA: TGTGCCAGCAGCTTAGGGTCAGAATGGAGTGAAAAACTGTTTTTT. Translating it yields CASSLGSEWSEKLFF.

The chain employs TRBV6-5 and TRBJ1-4; tentative D call: TRBD1 (5 bases). The V gene lost 2 bases and the J gene lost 12 bases, with 13 bases spanning the gap. The CDR3 length is 13 residues. Germline loops: CDR1 MNHEY, CDR2 SVGAGI. The CDR3, as DNA: TGTGCCAGCAGTTACGACAGTCTCTCGGAACTGTTTTTT. Its protein product is CASSYDSLSELFF.

V gene TRBV5-1 combines with J gene TRBJ2-7; TRBD2 matches at 13 bases. V was pared by 3 bases and J by 0 bases, with 9 bases of the junction left unmatched. The CDR3 sequence is 18 residues long. The germline CDR1 and CDR2 sequences are SGHRS and YFSETQ. CDR3: CASSSRLLAGGPSYEQYF. CDR3 DNA: TGCGCCAGCAGCTCCCGGTTACTAGCGGGAGGGCCCTCCTACGAGCAGTACTTC. The whole variable domain, filled in from reference TRBV5-1 and TRBJ2-7, reads KAGVTQTPRYLIKTRGQQVTLSCSPISGHRSVSWYQQTPGQGLQFLFEYFSETQRNKGNFPGRFSGRQFSNSRSEMNVSTLELGDSALYLCASSSRLLAGGPSYEQYFGPGTRLTVT.

The rearrangement links TRBV15 to TRBJ1-2, with 8 bases lining up with TRBD1. The CDR3 is 15 residues long. Losses at the gene ends were 0 bases for V and 8 bases for J; bases not matched to a gene: 8. Germline CDR1 is LNHNV and CDR2 is YYDKDF (reference sequence). In DNA, the CDR3 is TGTGCCACCAGCAGAGAAAGGCAGGGGGCTCAGGGCTACACCTTC. It translates to CATSRERQGAQGYTF.

The CDR3 sequence: CASSMGQMNTEAFF. CDR3 in DNA: TGTGCCAGTAGTATGGGACAAATGAACACTGAAGCTTTCTTT. V gene TRBV19 combines with J gene TRBJ1-1, with TRBD1 as a possible D gene (6 bases). CDR3 length: 14 residues. Germline lookup yields CDR1 LNHDA and CDR2 SQIVND (reference sequence). The V end was cut by 3 bases, the J end by 0 bases, with 8 bases between.

The chain has TRBV7-8 and TRBJ1-1; D not certain. The CDR3 is 15 residues long. Germline loops: CDR1 SGHVS, CDR2 FQNEAQ. Trimming took off 5 bases at V and 7 bases at J, with 20 bases between the two ends. CDR3 sequence (DNA): TGTGCCAGCAGCACGCTGGGCACCGCGGTCAATGAAGCTTTCTTT. Translation gives CASSTLGTAVNEAFF. The full variable domain, in which reference TRBV7-8 and TRBJ1-1 provide the parts outside the CDR3, is GAGVSQSPRYKVAKRGQDVALRCDPISGHVSLFWYQQALGQGPEFLTYFQNEAQLDKSGLPSDRFFAERPEGSVSTLKIQRTQQEDSAVYLCASSTLGTAVNEAFFGQGTRLTVV.

The count of this clone is one. The chain is built from TRBV7-9 and TRBJ2-7; D gene uncertain. Germline-derived CDR1 and CDR2 are SEHNR and FQNEAQ (reference sequence). Trimming removed 1 base from V and 3 bases from J, with 16 bases in between. The CDR3 length is 16 residues. CDR3 in DNA: TGTGCCAGCAGCTTAGTAAGATCTTACAGAATCTACGAGCAGTACTTC. Amino acids: CASSLVRSYRIYEQYF.

V usage is TRBV28 and J usage is TRBJ2-2, with D possibly being TRBD1 or TRBD2 (6 bases each). The CDR3 is made up of 15 amino acids. Germline CDR1 and CDR2: MDHEN and SYDVKM. Trimming took 7 bases from V and 1 from J, leaving 13 bases between them. CDR3 region: CASIPGGLNTGELFF. The CDR3 DNA reads TGTGCCAGCATCCCTGGGGGGCTGAACACCGGGGAGCTGTTTTTT.

This clone has only one observation. The junction departs from the called germline gene at one end, perhaps through a read error. The rearrangement joins TRBV4-1 to TRBJ2-3, with 7 positions matching TRBD1. The CDR3 contains 16 residues. Germline values: CDR1 MGHRA, CDR2 YSYEKL. The CDR3 DNA reads TGTGCCAGCAGCCGTCTGGCGGACAGGAGCACAGATACGCAGTATTTT. Translation gives CASSRLADRSTDTQYF.

This chain connects TRBV6-5 to TRBJ1-6; D is perhaps TRBD1 (6 bases). V gave up 2 bases and J gave up 4 bases, with 12 bases separating them. The CDR3 totals 16 residues. The germline CDR1 and CDR2 sequences are MNHEY and SVGAGI. The chain's CDR3 is CASSYRGAYYNSPLHF. In nucleotides, the CDR3 is TGTGCCAGCAGTTACCGGGGGGCTTATTATAATTCACCCCTCCACTTT.

The rearrangement uses TRBV27 and TRBJ1-2, with D possibly matching TRBD1 (6 bases). CDR1 is MNHEY, CDR2 SMNVEV, per germline (reference sequence). The CDR3 extends over 15 amino acids. Trimming cost V 2 bases and J 6 bases, with 16 bases left between them. The CDR3 coding sequence is TGTGCCAGCAGTTTAGTCCGGGGGCCATTGGATGGCTACACCTTC. This codes for CASSLVRGPLDGYTF.

The chain is built from TRBV9 and TRBJ2-3; D is perhaps TRBD2 (6 bases). From germline, CDR1 is SGDLS and CDR2 YYNGEE. The CDR3 runs 15 residues. Trimming cost V 2 bases and J 5 bases, with 15 bases left between them. CDR3 in DNA: TGTGCCAGCAGCGTGGGTTCGGGAGTAGGAGATACGCAGTATTTT. Its translation is CASSVGSGVGDTQYF. The full variable domain, completed using reference TRBV9 and TRBJ2-3, is DSGVTQTPKHLITATGQRVTLRCSPRSGDLSVYWYQQSLDQGLQFLIQYYNGEERAKGNILERFSAQQFPDLHSELNLSSLELGDSALYFCASSVGSGVGDTQYFGPGTRLTVL.

The chain couples TRBV5-1 to TRBJ1-5; tentative D call: TRBD1 (5 bases). Germline V gene lookup returns CDR1 SGHRS and CDR2 YFSETQ. V was shortened by 0 bases and J by 6 bases, with 13 bases between the two germline ends. CDR3 length: 15 residues. The CDR3 loop reads CASSLGGTGGQPQHF. CDR3 nucleotides: TGCGCCAGCAGCTTGGGCGGGACGGGGGGTCAGCCCCAGCATTTT.

This clone was counted once. The chain recombines TRBV28 with TRBJ1-1; TRBD1 is a possible D gene (6 bases). Trimming took off 3 bases at V and 4 bases at J, with 9 bases between the two ends. There are 13 residues in the CDR3. CDR1 and CDR2 (germline): MDHEN, SYDVKM. CDR3 nucleotides: TGTGCCAGCAGTTTCACAGGGTCCACTGAAGCTTTCTTT. As protein: CASSFTGSTEAFF.

This clone occurred once. This sequence joins TRBV5-6 and TRBJ1-1, with D uncertain. This CDR3 contains 13 residues. V was pared by 4 bases and J by 7 bases, with 14 bases between. In germline, CDR1 is SGHDT, CDR2 YYEEEE. CDR3: CASSLPGPGEAFF. CDR3 DNA: TGTGCCAGCAGCCTCCCCGGGCCGGGTGAAGCTTTCTTT.

V gene TRBV28 combines with J gene TRBJ1-1, with D perhaps TRBD1 (6 bases). The CDR3 is made up of 10 amino acids. From germline, CDR1 is MDHEN and CDR2 SYDVKM. Trimming took off 10 bases at V and 7 bases at J, with 10 bases between the two ends. CDR3 amino acids: CATLQGEAFF. For the CDR3, the DNA is TGTGCCACGTTACAGGGTGAAGCTTTCTTT.

The CDR3 DNA reads as TGCGCCAGCAGCTTGGGTCGACAGGGGAACAATGAGCAGTTCTTC. This codes for CASSLGRQGNNEQFF. The chain combines TRBV5-1 with TRBJ2-1, with 8 bases that match TRBD1. Looked up from germline, CDR1 is SGHRS and CDR2 is YFSETQ. CDR3 length equals 15 residues. Trimming took 0 bases from V and 5 from J; bases not matched to a gene: 4.